Shown below are 9 T cell receptor beta chains from a single sample sequenced in a study of human T cells and chemical hapten exposure. RNA extraction used unfractionated whole blood as the source of total RNA. TCRdb ran MiXCR on the 5' RACE reads and lists one entry per CDR3 protein. The data show approximately 140,000 distinct CDR3 sequences, with roughly 4.1% seen just once and over 1.2% held by the top ten. These receptors all come from a female donor in good health.

This clonotype was seen ten or more times. The chain joins TRBV28 to TRBJ1-2, with 7 bases lining up with TRBD1. The CDR3 spans 16 residues. Germline V gene sequence: CDR1 MDHEN, CDR2 SYDVKM. With V trimmed by 5 bases and J by 5 bases, 14 bases remained unmatched. In nucleotides, the CDR3 is TGTGCCAGCAGTCCCCCGGGACAGACAGTTTTGTATGGCTACACCTTC. Protein: CASSPPGQTVLYGYTF.

This clonotype was found many times. This sequence joins TRBV2 and TRBJ1-2; no firm D call. Germline assignment: CDR1 SNHLY and CDR2 FYNNEI. V was cut by 9 bases and J by 4 bases, with 15 bases left in between. This CDR3 comprises 13 residues. The CDR3 DNA reads as TGTGCCAGTATAATCGAGATCGTCTATGGCTACACCTTC. Translation: CASIIEIVYGYTF.

The table lists this clonotype with many counts. The chain recombines TRBV4-1 with TRBJ1-6; TRBD1 matches at 9 bases. Germline lookup yields CDR1 MGHRA and CDR2 YSYEKL. The ends lost 0 bases at V and 0 bases at J; junction bases unmatched: 3. The CDR3 consists of 18 residues. The CDR3 is CASSQETGGSSYNSPLHF. The CDR3 region has the DNA TGCGCCAGCAGCCAAGAGACAGGGGGGAGCTCCTATAATTCACCCCTCCACTTT.

At least ten counts were recorded for this clonotype. This chain links TRBV2 with TRBJ2-4; the D is unclear. Germline CDR1 and CDR2: SNHLY and FYNNEI. Trimming stripped 1 base from V and 6 bases from J, with 4 bases between. The CDR3 runs 12 residues. The chain's CDR3 is CASSEGGNIQYF. The DNA for the CDR3 is TGTGCCAGCAGTGAAGGGGGAAACATTCAGTACTTC.

There are many counts of this clonotype. The chain is built from TRBV27 and TRBJ2-5; 8 nucleotides line up with TRBD2. V lost 6 bases and J lost 4; bases outside the gene matches: 4. CDR3 length: 13 amino acids. The germline V gene encodes CDR1 MNHEY and CDR2 SMNVEV (reference sequence). Here the CDR3 DNA reads TGTGCCAGCAGCATGGGACTAGTAGAGACCCAGTACTTC. It encodes CASSMGLVETQYF.

The DNA of the CDR3 is TGCAGTGCTAGAGATCTGACACGACAGGGAGATACGCAGTATTTT. Its protein is CSARDLTRQGDTQYF. The V call is TRBV20-1, the J call TRBJ2-3; TRBD1 matches 7 bases. After removal of 0 bases from V and 5 bases from J, the junction contained 8 bases not matched to a gene. This CDR3 is 15 amino acids long. Per the germline V gene, CDR1 is DFQATT and CDR2 is SNEGSKA (reference sequence).

This clonotype was counted between two and nine times. V and J are TRBV18 and TRBJ1-1, with D perhaps matching TRBD1 (6 bases). V lost 6 bases and J lost 10, with 21 bases in between. Germline V gene data show CDR1 as KGHSH and CDR2 as LQKENI. This CDR3 has 14 amino acids. The CDR3 reads CASSPEGGSKGAFF. DNA of the CDR3: TGTGCCAGCTCCCCCGAGGGGGGATCGAAAGGAGCTTTCTTT. The variable domain in full, completed from reference TRBV18 and TRBJ1-1, reads NAGVMQNPRHLVRRRGQEARLRCSPMKGHSHVYWYRQLPEEGLKFMVYLQKENIIDESGMPKERFSAEFPKEGPSILRIQQVVRGDSAAYFCASSPEGGSKGAFFGQGTRLTVV.

This clonotype appeared many times. The DNA for the CDR3 is TGTGCCTGGAGTGTAGGGTGGAGCGACGAGCAGTACTTC. It is translated as CAWSVGWSDEQYF. This rearrangement joins TRBV30 to TRBJ2-7, with D unclear. Between the trimmed V and J ends, which lost 0 bases and 5 bases, there was a span of 11 bases. From germline, CDR1 is GTSNPN and CDR2 SVGIG (reference sequence). This CDR3 comprises 13 residues.

Ten or more counts support this clonotype. CDR3 in amino acids: CSAWGLAGGSEQFF. DNA of the CDR3: TGCAGTGCTTGGGGACTAGCGGGGGGGAGTGAGCAGTTCTTC. V usage is TRBV20-1 and J usage is TRBJ2-1; 16 bases align to TRBD2. Germline assignment: CDR1 DFQATT and CDR2 SNEGSKA (reference sequence). There are 14 residues in the CDR3. Unmatched junction bases numbered 4, after V lost 5 bases and J lost 9 bases.